This passage covers 18 T cell receptor beta chains from one sample sequenced in a study of blood T cell repertoires in COVID-19. The repertoire was sequenced with immunoSEQ multiplex PCR; TCRdb's copy has only in-frame clones and lacks some. The sample includes 150,000 to 200,000 clones, roughly 82% seen only once; the top ten take 6.5% to 9%. Material: peripheral blood. These receptors all stem from a woman in her thirties or forties with COVID-19, enrolled during active disease.

There are many counts of this clone. The V gene is TRBV9, the J gene TRBJ2-2; 7 bases match TRBD2. The V gene end was trimmed by 0 bases and the J gene end by 9 bases; junction bases not matched to a gene: 11. The CDR3 spans 16 residues. In germline, CDR1 is SGDLS, CDR2 YYNGEE. DNA of the CDR3: TGTGCCAGCAGCGTAGGGGGGGGAGGGCCTACCCGGGAGCTGTTTTTT. Translating it yields CASSVGGGGPTRELFF.

This sequence joins TRBV9 and TRBJ1-2, with D perhaps TRBD1 (5 bases). From germline, CDR1 is SGDLS and CDR2 YYNGEE. The CDR3 consists of 16 residues. V shed 4 bases and J shed 1 base, with 17 bases lying between them. The CDR3 reads CASSRGGAGSNYGYTF. CDR3 sequence (DNA): TGTGCCAGCAGCCGAGGCGGGGCAGGAAGTAACTATGGCTACACCTTC. Together with reference TRBV9 and TRBJ1-2, the CDR3 gives the full variable domain: DSGVTQTPKHLITATGQRVTLRCSPRSGDLSVYWYQQSLDQGLQFLIQYYNGEERAKGNILERFSAQQFPDLHSELNLSSLELGDSALYFCASSRGGAGSNYGYTFGSGTRLTVV.

CDR3 coding DNA: TGTGCCAGCAGCAGGACAGCCTCTGGGGCCAACGTCCTGACTTTC. Its translation: CASSRTASGANVLTF. The rearrangement uses TRBV27 and TRBJ2-6; D may be TRBD1 (6 bases). Deletions cut 6 bases from V and 0 bases from J, with 9 bases between. Germline assignment: CDR1 MNHEY and CDR2 SMNVEV (reference sequence). The CDR3 is 15 amino acids.

V is TRBV2 and J is TRBJ1-4; D is uncertain. This CDR3 comprises 14 residues. V was trimmed by 4 bases and J by 8 bases, leaving 14 bases between them. Germline V lookup: CDR1 SNHLY, CDR2 FYNNEI. In DNA form, the CDR3 reads TGTGCCAGCAGTGTTTCCCGTGGCGGGGAAAAACTGTTTTTT. Residues: CASSVSRGGEKLFF. Drawing the rest from reference TRBV2 and TRBJ1-4, the complete variable domain is EPEVTQTPSHQVTQMGQEVILRCVPISNHLYFYWYRQILGQKVEFLVSFYNNEISEKSEIFDDQFSVERPDGSNFTLKIRSTKLEDSAMYFCASSVSRGGEKLFFGSGTQLSVL.

As regards this clone: The identical CDR3 is also encoded by other nucleotide sequences in the sample. The V call is TRBV15, the J call TRBJ2-1; TRBD2 agrees at 11 bases. The ends lost 0 bases at V and 5 bases at J; junction bases unmatched: 0. CDR1 is LNHNV and CDR2 is YYDKDF in the germline V gene (reference sequence). There are 15 residues in the CDR3. The CDR3 coding sequence is TGTGCCACCAGCAGAGAACTAGCGGGAGACAATGAGCAGTTCTTC. The encoded protein is CATSRELAGDNEQFF.

This chain connects TRBV10-1 to TRBJ2-5; possible D gene TRBD2, 5 bases. Germline CDR1 WNHNN, CDR2 SYGVQD (reference sequence). This CDR3 contains 13 residues. V was pared by 6 bases and J by 5 bases, with 13 bases between. This CDR3 is CASSATGLETQYF. In DNA form, the CDR3 reads TGCGCCAGCAGCGCAACGGGATTGGAGACCCAGTACTTC.

There are a few counts of this clone. CDR3 bases: TGTGCCAGCAGCCGGCCGGGGGATACGCAGTATTTT. It codes for CASSRPGDTQYF. The V and J genes are TRBV7-3 and TRBJ2-3, with D maybe TRBD2 (5 bases). The germline V and J ends were trimmed by 5 bases and 6 bases, with 9 bases remaining between them. CDR1 and CDR2 (germline): SGHTA, FQGTGA. The CDR3 covers 12 residues.

V usage is TRBV11-2 and J usage is TRBJ2-3; D is ambiguous. CDR1 and CDR2 (germline): SGHAT, FQNNGV. This CDR3 has 14 residues. The germline V and J ends were trimmed by 1 base and 6 bases, with 11 bases remaining between them. The CDR3 reads CASSLGRRVDTQYF. The CDR3, as DNA: TGTGCCAGCAGCTTAGGGCGGAGAGTGGATACGCAGTATTTT.

The CDR3 loop is CASSLGVGGPLETQYF. DNA for the CDR3: TGTGCCAGCAGCTTAGGGGTGGGAGGGCCTTTGGAGACCCAGTACTTC. V gene TRBV7-6 combines with J gene TRBJ2-5, with 7 nucleotides matching TRBD2. Germline CDR1 is SGHVS and CDR2 is FNYEAQ. This CDR3 comprises 16 residues. Losses at the gene ends were 1 base for V and 5 bases for J; bases not matched to a gene: 10.

This chain links TRBV30 with TRBJ2-2; D may be TRBD1 (6 bases). CDR1 is GTSNPN, CDR2 SVGIG, per germline (reference sequence). Trimming pared 1 base from V and 3 bases from J, leaving 9 bases between. This CDR3 has 14 amino acids. In nucleotides, the CDR3 is TGTGCCTGGAGTGGATGGACAGACACCGGGGAGCTGTTTTTT. This codes for CAWSGWTDTGELFF.

The V call is TRBV19, the J call TRBJ1-4; D remains ambiguous. Germline CDR1 LNHDA, CDR2 SQIVND (reference sequence). There are 17 residues in the CDR3. Trimming shortened V by 3 bases and J by 5 bases, and 19 bases separated the two germline ends. The CDR3 bases are TGTGCCAGTAGTATCTCCCCCTCAGGCCGGTTAAATGAAAAACTGTTTTTT. Translated, it gives CASSISPSGRLNEKLFF.

This CDR3 is CASSFTGGSTEAFF. In DNA form, the CDR3 reads TGTGCCAGCAGCTTTACGGGGGGGAGCACTGAAGCTTTCTTT. The chain is built from TRBV11-3 and TRBJ1-1; perhaps TRBD1 as D (5 bases). Trimming left V 3 bases short and J 4 bases short, with 12 bases between. The CDR3 extends over 14 amino acids. CDR1 SGHNT and CDR2 YENEEA come from the germline V gene. Variable domain in full (rest from reference TRBV11-3 and TRBJ1-1): EAGVVQSPRYKIIEKKQPVAFWCNPISGHNTLYWYLQNLGQGPELLIRYENEEAVDDSQLPKDRFSAERLKGVDSTLKIQPAELGDSAVYLCASSFTGGSTEAFFGQGTRLTVV.

This rearrangement joins TRBV14 to TRBJ1-3; D is unresolved. Germline CDR1 is SGHDN and CDR2 is FVKESK. This CDR3 has 14 amino acids. V shed 0 bases and J shed 0 bases, with 3 bases lying between them. This chain's CDR3 is CASSQDFSGNTIYF. CDR3 DNA: TGTGCCAGCAGCCAAGACTTCTCTGGAAACACCATATATTTT.

This chain uses TRBV13 with TRBJ2-4, with D perhaps matching TRBD2 (6 bases). V lost 7 bases to trimming and J lost 0 bases, with 16 bases between them. This CDR3 has 16 residues. The germline V gene encodes CDR1 PRHDT and CDR2 FYEKMQ (reference sequence). CDR3 residues: CASTDWGESAKNIQYF. Here the CDR3 DNA reads TGTGCCAGCACCGATTGGGGGGAATCAGCCAAAAACATTCAGTACTTC.

The rearrangement joins TRBV30 to TRBJ2-2; TRBD1 agrees at 9 bases. V shed 6 bases, J shed 6 bases, and the junction held 8 bases outside the gene matches. The CDR3 spans 14 residues. CDR1 GTSNPN and CDR2 SVGIG come from the germline V gene (reference sequence). The CDR3 region has the DNA TGTGCCTGCCCTAAGGACAGGGGATCCGGGGAGCTGTTTTTT. It is translated as CACPKDRGSGELFF.

The V and J genes are TRBV27 and TRBJ2-3; tentatively, D is TRBD2 (5 bases). The V and J ends lost 3 bases and 4 bases respectively, with 14 bases between them. The CDR3 sequence is 15 residues long. The germline V gene has CDR1 MNHEY and CDR2 SMNVEV (reference sequence). For the CDR3, the DNA is TGTGCCAGCAGTTTTGTCGGGGAAACGGCAGATACGCAGTATTTT. This codes for CASSFVGETADTQYF.

The CDR3 region has the DNA TGTGCCAGCACCCCGGGACTAGCGGGAGTTTCCGGGGAGCTGTTTTTT. Translation: CASTPGLAGVSGELFF. V is TRBV9 and J is TRBJ2-2, with 14 bases aligning to TRBD2. V shed 6 bases and J 6 bases; nucleotides not matched to a gene: 7. Germline-derived CDR1 and CDR2 are SGDLS and YYNGEE. There are 16 residues in the CDR3.

The V and J genes are TRBV7-9 and TRBJ2-5; D uncertain. Germline V gene sequence: CDR1 SEHNR, CDR2 FQNEAQ (reference sequence). The V gene lost 1 base and the J gene lost 5 bases, with 11 bases spanning the gap. The CDR3 is 14 residues long. In DNA, the CDR3 is TGTGCCAGCAGCTTAGAGATGGGCAGGGAGACCCAGTACTTC. It yields the protein CASSLEMGRETQYF. Complete variable domain (other parts from reference TRBV7-9 and TRBJ2-5): DTGVSQNPRHKITKRGQNVTFRCDPISEHNRLYWYRQTLGQGPEFLTYFQNEAQLEKSRLLSDRFSAERPKGSFSTLEIQRTEQGDSAMYLCASSLEMGRETQYFGPGTRLLVL.